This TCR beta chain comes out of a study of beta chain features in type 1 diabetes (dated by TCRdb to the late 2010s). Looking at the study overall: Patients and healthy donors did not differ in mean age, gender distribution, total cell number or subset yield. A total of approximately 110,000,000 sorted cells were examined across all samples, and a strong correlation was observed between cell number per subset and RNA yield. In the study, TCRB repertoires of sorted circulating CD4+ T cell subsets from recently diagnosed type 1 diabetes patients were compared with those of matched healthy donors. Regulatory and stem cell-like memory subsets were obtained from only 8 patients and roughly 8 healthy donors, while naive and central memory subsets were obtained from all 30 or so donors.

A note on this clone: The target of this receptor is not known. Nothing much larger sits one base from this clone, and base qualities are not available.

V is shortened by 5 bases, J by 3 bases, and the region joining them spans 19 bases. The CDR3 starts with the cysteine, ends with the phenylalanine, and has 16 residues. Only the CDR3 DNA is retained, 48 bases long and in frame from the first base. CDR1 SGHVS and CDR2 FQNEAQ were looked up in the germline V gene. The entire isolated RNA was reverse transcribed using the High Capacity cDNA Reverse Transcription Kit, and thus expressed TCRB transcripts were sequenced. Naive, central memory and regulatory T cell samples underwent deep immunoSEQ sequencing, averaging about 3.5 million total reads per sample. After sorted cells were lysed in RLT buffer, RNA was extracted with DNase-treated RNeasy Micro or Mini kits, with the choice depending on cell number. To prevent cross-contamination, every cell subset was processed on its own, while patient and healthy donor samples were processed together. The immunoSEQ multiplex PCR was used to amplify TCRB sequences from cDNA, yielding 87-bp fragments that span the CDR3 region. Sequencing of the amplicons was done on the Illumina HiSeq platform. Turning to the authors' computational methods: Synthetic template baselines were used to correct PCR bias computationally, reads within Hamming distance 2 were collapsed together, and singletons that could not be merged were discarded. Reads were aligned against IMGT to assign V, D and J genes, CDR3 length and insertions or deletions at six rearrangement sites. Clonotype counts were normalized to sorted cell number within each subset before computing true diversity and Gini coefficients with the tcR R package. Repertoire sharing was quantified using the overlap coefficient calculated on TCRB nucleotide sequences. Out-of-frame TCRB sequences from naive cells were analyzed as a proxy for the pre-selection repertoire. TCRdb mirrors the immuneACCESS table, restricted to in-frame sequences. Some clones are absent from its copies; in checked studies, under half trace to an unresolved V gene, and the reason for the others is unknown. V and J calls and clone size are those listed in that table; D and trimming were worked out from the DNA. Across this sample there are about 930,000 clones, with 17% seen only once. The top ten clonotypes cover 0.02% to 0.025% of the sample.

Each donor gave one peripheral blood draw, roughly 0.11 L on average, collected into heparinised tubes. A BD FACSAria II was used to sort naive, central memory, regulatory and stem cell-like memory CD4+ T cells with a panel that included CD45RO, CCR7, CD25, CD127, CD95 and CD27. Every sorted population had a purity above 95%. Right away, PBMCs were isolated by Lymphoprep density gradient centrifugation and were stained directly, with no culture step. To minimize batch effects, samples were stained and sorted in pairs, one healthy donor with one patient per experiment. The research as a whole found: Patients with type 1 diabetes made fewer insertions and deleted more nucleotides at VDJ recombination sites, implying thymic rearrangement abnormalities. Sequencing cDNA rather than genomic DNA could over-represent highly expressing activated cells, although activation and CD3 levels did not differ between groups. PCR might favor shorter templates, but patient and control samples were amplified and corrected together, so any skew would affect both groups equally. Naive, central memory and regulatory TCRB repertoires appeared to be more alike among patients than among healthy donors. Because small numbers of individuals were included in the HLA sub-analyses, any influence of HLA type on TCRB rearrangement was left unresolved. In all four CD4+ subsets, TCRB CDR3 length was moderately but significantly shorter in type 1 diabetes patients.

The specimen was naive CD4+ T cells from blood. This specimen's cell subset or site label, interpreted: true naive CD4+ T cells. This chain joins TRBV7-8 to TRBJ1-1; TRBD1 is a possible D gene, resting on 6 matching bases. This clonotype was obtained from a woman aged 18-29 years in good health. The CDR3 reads CASSRSADSAYTEAFF. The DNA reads TGTGCCAGCAGCCGATCCGCGGACAGTGCCTACACTGAAGCTTTCTTT.